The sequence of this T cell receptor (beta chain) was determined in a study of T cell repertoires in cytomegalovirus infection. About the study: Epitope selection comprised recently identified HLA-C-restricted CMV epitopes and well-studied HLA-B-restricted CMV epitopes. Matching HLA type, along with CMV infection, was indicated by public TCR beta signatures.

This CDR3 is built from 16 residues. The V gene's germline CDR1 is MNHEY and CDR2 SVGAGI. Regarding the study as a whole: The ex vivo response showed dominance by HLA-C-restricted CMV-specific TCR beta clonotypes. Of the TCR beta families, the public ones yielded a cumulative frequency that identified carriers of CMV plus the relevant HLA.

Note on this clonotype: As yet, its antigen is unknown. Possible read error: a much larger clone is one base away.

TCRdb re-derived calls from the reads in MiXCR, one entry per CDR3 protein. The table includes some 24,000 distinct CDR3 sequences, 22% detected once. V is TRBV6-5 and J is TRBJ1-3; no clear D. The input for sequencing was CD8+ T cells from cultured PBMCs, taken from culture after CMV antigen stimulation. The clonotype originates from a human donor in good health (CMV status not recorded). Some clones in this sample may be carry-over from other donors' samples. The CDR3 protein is CTSSLRGPYSGNTIYF. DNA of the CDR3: TGTACCAGCAGTCTCAGAGGGCCGTACTCTGGAAACACCATATATTTT.